The 11 T cell receptor beta chains given below trace back to one sample, sequenced in a study of neurological immune-mediated disorders. TCRdb re-called the 5' RACE reads through MiXCR, storing one row per CDR3 protein. The table shows tens of thousands of distinct CDR3 sequences, with approximately 5% occurring only once. Sequencing used PBMCs. The receptors stem from a woman in her thirties with multiple sclerosis.

This clonotype has ten or more counts. V usage is TRBV20-1 and J usage is TRBJ2-1, with 10 nucleotides matching TRBD2. The CDR3 consists of 14 residues. J lost 3 bases, V lost 5 bases, and 4 bases had no gene match. Per the germline V gene, CDR1 is DFQATT and CDR2 is SNEGSKA (reference sequence). This CDR3 reads CSAGAGGDYNEQFF. In nucleotides, the CDR3 is TGCAGTGCTGGAGCGGGAGGGGACTACAATGAGCAGTTCTTC.

This clonotype is medium-sized. The chain couples TRBV5-5 to TRBJ1-4; maybe TRBD1 (6 bases). The CDR3 runs 14 residues. Germline values: CDR1 SGHKS, CDR2 YYEKEE (reference sequence). Trimming removed 4 bases from V and 6 bases from J, with 13 bases in between. The CDR3 region has the DNA TGTGCCAGCAGCGGTCCAGGGGCTCATGAAAAACTGTTTTTT. Its translation is CASSGPGAHEKLFF.

The sample holds many counts of this clonotype. J is TRBJ1-2 and V is TRBV7-2; TRBD1 is a possible D gene (6 bases). This CDR3 contains 16 residues. Germline V gene lookup returns CDR1 SGHTA and CDR2 FQGNSA. With 5 bases removed from V and 4 bases from J, the gap between germline ends came to 20 bases. The CDR3 loop reads CASSLTQQGTAYGYTF. The CDR3 coding sequence is TGTGCCAGCAGCCTAACCCAGCAGGGGACGGCCTATGGCTACACCTTC.

Ten or more counts support this clonotype. The gene calls are TRBV20-1 and TRBJ2-7; perhaps D is TRBD1 or TRBD2 (5 bases each). CDR3 length equals 13 residues. The germline V gene has CDR1 DFQATT and CDR2 SNEGSKA (reference sequence). Trimming shortened V by 5 bases and J by 6 bases, and 17 bases separated the two germline ends. This CDR3 reads CSASRDPTAEQYF. The CDR3 DNA reads as TGCAGTGCTTCCCGGGACCCGACCGCCGAGCAGTACTTC.

The table lists this clonotype with many counts. The rearrangement links TRBV5-4 to TRBJ2-1, with 9 bases matching TRBD2. V shed 0 bases, J shed 4 bases, and the junction held 2 bases outside the gene matches. CDR1 and CDR2 (germline): SGHNT, YYREEE (reference sequence). The CDR3 length is 15 residues. DNA of the CDR3: TGTGCCAGCAGCTTGGGTGGACTAGCGTACAATGAGCAGTTCTTC. Translation gives CASSLGGLAYNEQFF.

There are a few counts of this clonotype. The V and J genes are TRBV20-1 and TRBJ2-7, with a tentative D call TRBD2 (5 bases). CDR1 is DFQATT, CDR2 SNEGSKA, per germline (reference sequence). The CDR3 extends over 14 amino acids. Trimming cost V 6 bases and J 4 bases, with 19 bases left between them. CDR3 DNA sequence: TGCAGTGCGCCTATACCCGGCAGACTATACGAGCAGTACTTC. This translates into CSAPIPGRLYEQYF.

In its sample, this clonotype was seen many times. V usage is TRBV5-1 and J usage is TRBJ2-5; D is perhaps TRBD2 (5 bases). Trimming pared 0 bases from V and 5 bases from J, leaving 29 bases between. This CDR3 comprises 20 residues. The germline CDR1 and CDR2 sequences are SGHRS and YFSETQ. The CDR3 DNA sequence: TGCGCCAGCAGCTTGGTAATCATTGGGATAGACGCCCTATGGAGGGAGACCCAGTACTTC. It codes for CASSLVIIGIDALWRETQYF.

This clonotype was counted many times. The chain recombines TRBV20-1 with TRBJ2-6; TRBD2 agrees at 7 bases. This CDR3 is 13 amino acids long. Unmatched junction bases numbered 4, after V lost 5 bases and J lost 6 bases. In germline, CDR1 is DFQATT, CDR2 SNEGSKA (reference sequence). CDR3 coding DNA: TGCAGTGCTTTCACTAGCGTGGCCAACGTCCTGACTTTC. Residues: CSAFTSVANVLTF.

The table lists this clonotype with a few counts. The chain links TRBV10-3 to TRBJ2-2, with D possibly TRBD1 on 6 matching bases. Germline loops: CDR1 ENHRY, CDR2 SYGVKD. V dropped 3 bases and J dropped 3 bases, with 11 bases sitting between them. The CDR3 has 15 residues. The CDR3 loop is CAISEPGGHTGELFF. The CDR3 nucleotides are TGTGCCATCAGTGAACCTGGGGGCCACACCGGGGAGCTGTTTTTT.

At least ten counts were recorded for this clonotype. The V gene is TRBV5-1, the J gene TRBJ1-2; D possibly corresponds to TRBD1 (5 bases). The CDR3 is 17 residues long. The V and J ends lost 0 bases and 4 bases respectively, with 19 bases between them. The germline V gene has CDR1 SGHRS and CDR2 YFSETQ. The CDR3 loop reads CASSLDEVGDWGYGYTF. For the CDR3, the DNA is TGCGCCAGCAGCTTGGACGAGGTGGGGGATTGGGGCTATGGCTACACCTTC.

This clonotype was observed at least ten times. This chain joins TRBV5-1 and TRBJ1-3; TRBD1 aligns across 7 bases. Germline lookup yields CDR1 SGHRS and CDR2 YFSETQ. The junction had 0 bases not matched to a gene; V was cut back by 0 bases and J by 0 bases. This CDR3 is 15 amino acids long. CDR3 protein: CASSLDRGSGNTIYF. The CDR3, as DNA: TGCGCCAGCAGCTTGGACAGGGGCTCTGGAAACACCATATATTTT.